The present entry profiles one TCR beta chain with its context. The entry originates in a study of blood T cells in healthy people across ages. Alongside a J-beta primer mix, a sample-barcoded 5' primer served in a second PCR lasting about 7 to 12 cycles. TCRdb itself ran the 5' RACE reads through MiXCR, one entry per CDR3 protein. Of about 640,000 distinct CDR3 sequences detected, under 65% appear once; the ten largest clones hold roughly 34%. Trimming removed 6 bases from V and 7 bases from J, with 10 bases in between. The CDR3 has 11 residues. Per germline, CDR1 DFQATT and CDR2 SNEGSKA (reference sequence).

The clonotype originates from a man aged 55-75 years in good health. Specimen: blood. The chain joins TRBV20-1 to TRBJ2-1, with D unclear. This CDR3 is CSAPRWNEQFF. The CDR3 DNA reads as TGCAGTGCCCCTCGCTGGAATGAGCAGTTCTTC.